These 3 T cell receptor beta chains originate from one sample sequenced in a study of T cell responses to AZD1222 COVID-19 vaccine. The data were produced by immunoSEQ multiplex PCR, yet TCRdb's version contains in-frame clones alone and is incomplete. In the table there are about 150,000 clones, 93% of which are singletons. The source was peripheral blood, collected on day 0 of AZD1222 vaccination. All receptors derive from an adult in good health.

The CDR3 loop is CASSGPGQGAYGYTF. For the CDR3, the DNA is TGTGCCAGCAGTGGACCGGGACAGGGAGCCTATGGCTACACCTTC. The rearrangement links TRBV25-1 to TRBJ1-2, with 9 positions matching TRBD1. Losses at the gene ends were 4 bases for V and 4 bases for J; bases not matched to a gene: 7. Germline assignment: CDR1 MGHDK and CDR2 SYGVNS. This CDR3 is built from 15 residues.

In its sample, this clone was seen once. This chain uses TRBV9 with TRBJ2-5; D remains ambiguous. The V gene lost 3 bases and the J gene lost 5 bases, with 14 bases spanning the gap. Germline CDR1 reads SGDLS; CDR2 reads YYNGEE. The length of the CDR3 is 14 residues. The CDR3 loop reads CASSESTAPETQYF. The CDR3 DNA follows: TGTGCCAGCAGCGAGTCGACGGCCCCGGAGACCCAGTACTTC.

The CDR3 nucleotides are TGTGCCAGCAGCTTGCGGGACACCTACGAGCAGTACTTC. Amino acid sequence: CASSLRDTYEQYF. V is TRBV7-9 and J is TRBJ2-7; TRBD1 or TRBD2 may be the D gene (6 bases each). The CDR3 runs 13 residues. Germline V gene sequence: CDR1 SEHNR, CDR2 FQNEAQ (reference sequence). V was clipped by 3 bases and J by 2 bases, with 8 bases between them.